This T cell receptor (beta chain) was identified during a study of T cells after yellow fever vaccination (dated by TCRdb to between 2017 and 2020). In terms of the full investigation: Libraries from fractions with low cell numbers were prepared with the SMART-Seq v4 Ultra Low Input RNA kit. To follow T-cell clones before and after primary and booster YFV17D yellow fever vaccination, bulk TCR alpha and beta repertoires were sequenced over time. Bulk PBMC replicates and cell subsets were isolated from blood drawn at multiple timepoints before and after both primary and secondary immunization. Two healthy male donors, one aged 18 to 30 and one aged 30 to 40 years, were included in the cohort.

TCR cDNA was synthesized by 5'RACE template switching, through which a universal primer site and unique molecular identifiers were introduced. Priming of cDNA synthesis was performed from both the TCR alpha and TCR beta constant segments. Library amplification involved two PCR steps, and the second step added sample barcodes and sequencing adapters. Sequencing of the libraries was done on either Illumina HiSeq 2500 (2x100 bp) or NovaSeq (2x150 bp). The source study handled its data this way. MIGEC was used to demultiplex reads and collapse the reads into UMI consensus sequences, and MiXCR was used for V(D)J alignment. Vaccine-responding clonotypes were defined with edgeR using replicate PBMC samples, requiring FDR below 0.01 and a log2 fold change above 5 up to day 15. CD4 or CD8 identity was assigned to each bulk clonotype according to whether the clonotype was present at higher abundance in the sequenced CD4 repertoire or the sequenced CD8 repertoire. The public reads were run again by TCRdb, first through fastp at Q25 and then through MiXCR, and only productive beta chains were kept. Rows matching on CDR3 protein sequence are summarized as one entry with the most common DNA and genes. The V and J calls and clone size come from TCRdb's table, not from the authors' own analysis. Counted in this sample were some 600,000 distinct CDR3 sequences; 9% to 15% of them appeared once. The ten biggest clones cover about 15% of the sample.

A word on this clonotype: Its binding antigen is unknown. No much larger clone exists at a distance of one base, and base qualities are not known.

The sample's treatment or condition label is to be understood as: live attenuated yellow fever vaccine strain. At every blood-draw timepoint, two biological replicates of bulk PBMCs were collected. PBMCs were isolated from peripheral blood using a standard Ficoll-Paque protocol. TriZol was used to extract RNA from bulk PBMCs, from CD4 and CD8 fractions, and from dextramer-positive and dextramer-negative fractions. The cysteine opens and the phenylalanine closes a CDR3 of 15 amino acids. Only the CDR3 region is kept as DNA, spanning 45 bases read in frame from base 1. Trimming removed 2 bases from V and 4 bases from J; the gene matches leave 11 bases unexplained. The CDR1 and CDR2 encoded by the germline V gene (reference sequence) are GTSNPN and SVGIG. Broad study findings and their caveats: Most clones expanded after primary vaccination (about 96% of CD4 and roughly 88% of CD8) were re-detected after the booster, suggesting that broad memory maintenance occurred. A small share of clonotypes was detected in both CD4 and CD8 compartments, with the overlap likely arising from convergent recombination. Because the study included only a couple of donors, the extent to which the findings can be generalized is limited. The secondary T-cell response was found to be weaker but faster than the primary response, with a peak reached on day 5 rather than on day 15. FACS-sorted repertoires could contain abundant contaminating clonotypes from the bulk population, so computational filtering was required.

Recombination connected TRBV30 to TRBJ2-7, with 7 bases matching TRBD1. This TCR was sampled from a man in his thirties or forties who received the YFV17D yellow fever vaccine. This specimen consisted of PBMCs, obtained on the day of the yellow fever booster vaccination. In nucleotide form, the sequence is TGTGCCTGGAGTCTGTACCCGGGACAGCGGTACGAGCAGTACTTC. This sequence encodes CAWSLYPGQRYEQYF.